This T cell receptor (beta chain) was captured in a study of tumor-infiltrating lymphocytes in primary liver carcinoma. Study context: The cohort consisted of patients whose primary liver carcinoma was surgically resected. Whole-study results and caveats: Tumor-adjacent and tumor-blood pairs shared a smaller degree of overlap than tumor region pairs. Since the samples were bulk and unsorted, the CD4+ and CD8+ repertoires were not compared. Tumor top-250-clone fraction significantly exceeded that of blood (p = 0.039).

Starting from 500 ng of total RNA, TCR beta cDNA was produced with a primer in the constant region. Each TCR beta library was derived from three nested multiplex PCR rounds that employed slightly modified ARM-PCR. For 10 cycles apiece, the opening two PCR rounds ran with TRBV1-TRBV30 forward primers and a C-beta reverse primer. From the multiplex PCR reads, TCRdb called clonotypes with MiXCR, one entry per CDR3 protein. The sample yields a few hundred thousand distinct CDR3 sequences, around three fifths seen once. About this clonotype: Its specificity is unknown.

Unsorted whole blood supplied the RNA, and germline DNA was extracted too. Trimming left V 1 base short and J 9 bases short, with 22 bases between. CDR3 size: 17 residues. Germline V lookup: CDR1 SGHAT, CDR2 FQNNGV. The chain uses TRBV11-2 and TRBJ2-1; no clear D. This clonotype was sampled from a woman aged 25 to 39 with primary liver carcinoma and hepatitis B virus infection. The sample comprised peripheral blood. DNA of the CDR3: TGTGCCAGCAGCTTAGGAGGAGAGAAGAGCTCCCACATTGAGCAGTTCTTC. It specifies CASSLGGEKSSHIEQFF.